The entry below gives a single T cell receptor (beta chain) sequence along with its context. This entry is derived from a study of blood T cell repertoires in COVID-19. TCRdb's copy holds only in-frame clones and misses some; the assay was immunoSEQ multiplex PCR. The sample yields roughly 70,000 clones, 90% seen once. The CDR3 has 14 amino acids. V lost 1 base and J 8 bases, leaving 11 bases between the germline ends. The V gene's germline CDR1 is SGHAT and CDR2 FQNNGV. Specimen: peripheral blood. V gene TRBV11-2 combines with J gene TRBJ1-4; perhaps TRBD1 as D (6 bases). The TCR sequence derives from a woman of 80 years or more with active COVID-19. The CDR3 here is CASSLGTGIEKLFF. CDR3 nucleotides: TGTGCCAGCAGCTTAGGAACAGGGATCGAAAAACTGTTTTTT.